These 25 T cell receptor beta chains came from one sample sequenced in a study of shared clonotypes between healthy human individuals. Using immunoSEQ multiplex PCR, the repertoire was profiled, and TCRdb retains in-frame clones only, with some absent. The sample includes around 620,000 clones, 85% to 95% seen only once; the top ten take about 0.11%. Naive CD8 cells, CD45RO-negative and positively selected for CCR7, excluded terminally differentiated effector memory CD45RA+ cells. The sequenced sample consisted of naive CD8+ T cells sorted from blood. These receptors were collected from a woman aged 25 to 39 in good health.

The chain is built from TRBV19 and TRBJ1-1; 8 nucleotides match TRBD1. The CDR3 covers 15 residues. In germline, CDR1 is LNHDA, CDR2 SQIVND (reference sequence). The ends lost 1 base at V and 2 bases at J; junction bases unmatched: 3. The chain's CDR3 is CASSIAGGENTEAFF. The CDR3 coding sequence is TGTGCCAGTAGTATAGCAGGGGGCGAAAACACTGAAGCTTTCTTT.

To note about this clone: The CDR3 ends on some other residue instead of the conserved phenylalanine or tryptophan, so this is likely a read error. No DNA is shown, since the ends of the CDR3 on it are uncertain; the CDR3 is the one TCRdb lists. The chain recombines TRBV2 with TRBJ2-7; the DNA was not used to check the table's D call, TRBD2. The CDR3 totals 12 residues, both ends included. The germline gives CDR1 SNHLY, CDR2 FYNNEI. Here the CDR3 reads CASSEAGLPPVY.

This chain links TRBV28 with TRBJ2-7, with TRBD2 matching over 7 bases. V dropped 3 bases and J dropped 2; count of bases not matched to a gene: 10. Germline V gene lookup returns CDR1 MDHEN and CDR2 SYDVKM. The CDR3 has 16 amino acids. This CDR3 is CASSFGGNDYTYEQYF. The CDR3 DNA sequence: TGTGCCAGCAGTTTCGGGGGGAACGACTACACCTACGAGCAGTACTTC.

V gene TRBV6-1 combines with J gene TRBJ1-5; possibly TRBD1 for D (6 bases). Germline V gene sequence: CDR1 MNHNS, CDR2 SASEGT. Trimming pared 5 bases from V and 3 bases from J, leaving 11 bases between. This CDR3 has 14 amino acids. CDR3 residues: CASSNDRLNQPQHF. CDR3 in DNA: TGTGCCAGCAGTAATGACAGGCTCAATCAGCCCCAGCATTTT.

The rearrangement links TRBV19 to TRBJ1-2; no clear D. Germline V gene lookup returns CDR1 LNHDA and CDR2 SQIVND (reference sequence). V lost 1 base and J lost 4, with 10 bases in between. This CDR3 has 14 amino acids. CDR3 residues: CASSIVNKTYGYTF. The CDR3 DNA sequence: TGTGCCAGTAGTATAGTGAACAAAACCTATGGCTACACCTTC.

V and J are TRBV19 and TRBJ2-2; 7 positions match TRBD2. Germline loops: CDR1 LNHDA, CDR2 SQIVND (reference sequence). The CDR3 loop spans 13 amino acids. Trimming took 3 bases from V and 7 from J; bases not matched to a gene: 2. The CDR3 DNA is TGTGCCAGTAGTATTGCGGGAGTCGGGGAGCTGTTTTTT. Translation gives CASSIAGVGELFF.

This sequence joins TRBV7-9 and TRBJ1-2; D ambiguous. Germline CDR1 is SEHNR and CDR2 is FQNEAQ (reference sequence). The CDR3 is made up of 13 amino acids. The ends were cut back, 7 bases at V and 4 bases at J, with 13 bases in the middle. CDR3 sequence (DNA): TGTGCCAGCACAGAGTTGGTAGGCTATGGCTACACCTTC. Residues: CASTELVGYGYTF.

The count of this clone is one. Other DNA sequences in this sample translate to the same CDR3. This chain connects TRBV28 to TRBJ2-1; 7 bases line up with TRBD1. V lost 4 bases to trimming and J lost 4 bases; unmatched junction nucleotides: 4. CDR3 size: 14 residues. Germline V CDR1 and CDR2: MDHEN, SYDVKM. In nucleotides, the CDR3 is TGTGCCAGCAGTTCTCCGGGACAGTACAATGAGCAGTTCTTC. This sequence encodes CASSSPGQYNEQFF.

This chain connects TRBV19 to TRBJ2-1; D is perhaps TRBD2 (5 bases). Per germline, CDR1 LNHDA and CDR2 SQIVND (reference sequence). The V end was cut by 8 bases, the J end by 3 bases, with 14 bases between. This CDR3 is 14 amino acids long. In DNA form, the CDR3 reads TGTGCCAGTGGGTCGGGGAATCTCTACAATGAGCAGTTCTTC. Protein: CASGSGNLYNEQFF. Using reference TRBV19 and TRBJ2-1 for the parts outside the CDR3, the full variable domain is DGGITQSPKYLFRKEGQNVTLSCEQNLNHDAMYWYRQDPGQGLRLIYYSQIVNDFQKGDIAEGYSVSREKKESFPLTVTSAQKNPTAFYLCASGSGNLYNEQFFGPGTRLTVL.

This chain joins TRBV27 and TRBJ2-3, with D perhaps matching TRBD1 (7 bases). The germline V gene encodes CDR1 MNHEY and CDR2 SMNVEV (reference sequence). The CDR3 extends over 16 amino acids. Trimming cost V 10 bases and J 2 bases, with 22 bases left between them. The CDR3 reads CATQGGLGQFTDTQYF. The CDR3 nucleotides are TGTGCCACCCAAGGGGGACTGGGACAGTTCACAGATACGCAGTATTTT.

V gene TRBV5-6 combines with J gene TRBJ2-7; 8 bases fit TRBD2. Per germline, CDR1 SGHDT and CDR2 YYEEEE. Germline trimming cut 0 bases from V and 7 bases from J; bases unmatched to any gene: 12. The CDR3 has 16 residues. CDR3 loop: CASSLARRAGVGEQYF. The CDR3 DNA reads as TGTGCCAGCAGCTTGGCTCGTCGAGCGGGAGTGGGGGAGCAGTACTTC.

V gene TRBV27 combines with J gene TRBJ1-2; D remains unclear. The CDR3 extends over 14 amino acids. The V end lost 4 bases, the J end lost 6 bases, and 15 bases lay between the germline ends. CDR1 is MNHEY and CDR2 is SMNVEV in the germline V gene (reference sequence). The CDR3: CASSSHPTINGYTF. The CDR3 DNA reads as TGTGCCAGCAGTTCACACCCTACGATCAATGGCTACACCTTC.

As DNA, the CDR3 is TGCGCCAGCAGCTCGAGAACACCCCAGCTTAGCGGGAGGTCCTACGAGCAGTACTTC. Its translation is CASSSRTPQLSGRSYEQYF. V is TRBV5-1 and J is TRBJ2-7; 10 nucleotides match TRBD2. The CDR3 has 19 residues. Losses at the gene ends were 3 bases for V and 1 base for J; bases not matched to a gene: 16. The germline gives CDR1 SGHRS, CDR2 YFSETQ.

CDR3 sequence (DNA): TGTGCCAGCAGCCCTGGACTAGCGGGAGGGAAAGACACCGGGGAGCTGTTTTTT. Amino acids: CASSPGLAGGKDTGELFF. This chain joins TRBV21-1 and TRBJ2-2; the D call of TRBD2 is as the table states it, not checked on the DNA. TRBV21-1 is deemed a pseudogene. The CDR3 runs to 18 residues.

The chain carries TRBV5-1 and TRBJ2-1; no definite D call. The CDR3 has 12 residues. Trimming cost V 4 bases and J 5 bases, with 7 bases left between them. Germline CDR1 reads SGHRS; CDR2 reads YFSETQ. CDR3 in amino acids: CASSPLHNEQFF. CDR3 nucleotides: TGCGCCAGCAGCCCCCTCCACAATGAGCAGTTCTTC.

This clone was detected only a few times. The chain couples TRBV10-1 to TRBJ1-2; D not certain. With 9 bases removed from V and 4 bases from J, the gap between germline ends came to 9 bases. Germline V lookup: CDR1 WNHNN, CDR2 SYGVQD (reference sequence). The CDR3 is 11 residues long. CDR3 DNA sequence: TGCGCCAGGGGGAGACGCTATGGCTACACCTTC. As protein: CARGRRYGYTF.

This chain uses TRBV19 with TRBJ2-7; D might be TRBD1 (7 bases). Deletions cut 2 bases from V and 7 bases from J, with 21 bases between. This CDR3 is built from 16 residues. Germline CDR1 is LNHDA and CDR2 is SQIVND (reference sequence). The CDR3 nucleotides are TGTGCCAGTAGTATACTACTCTACCGGACAGGAGGGGAGCAGTACTTC. It translates to CASSILLYRTGGEQYF. Based on the CDR3 plus reference TRBV19 and TRBJ2-7, the full variable domain is DGGITQSPKYLFRKEGQNVTLSCEQNLNHDAMYWYRQDPGQGLRLIYYSQIVNDFQKGDIAEGYSVSREKKESFPLTVTSAQKNPTAFYLCASSILLYRTGGEQYFGPGTRLTVT.

The rearrangement links TRBV6-5 to TRBJ2-1, with D uncertain. V was shortened by 3 bases and J by 7 bases, with 13 bases between the two germline ends. Per germline, CDR1 MNHEY and CDR2 SVGAGI. The CDR3 consists of 14 residues. The DNA of the CDR3 is TGTGCCAGCAGTTATAGCTTAGTTTCGAATGAGCAGTTCTTC. Encoded protein: CASSYSLVSNEQFF.

The chain employs TRBV27 and TRBJ2-1, with TRBD2 matching over 7 bases. Germline CDR1 MNHEY, CDR2 SMNVEV (reference sequence). V lost 2 bases to trimming and J lost 2 bases; unmatched junction nucleotides: 9. The CDR3 contains 17 residues. The DNA of the CDR3 is TGTGCCAGCAGTTTAGGGGGGGGAGCGGGACCCTACAATGAGCAGTTCTTC. This codes for CASSLGGGAGPYNEQFF.

This chain joins TRBV11-3 and TRBJ1-4, with 7 bases aligning to TRBD1. Germline CDR1 SGHNT, CDR2 YENEEA. V trimming: 4 bases; J trimming: 7 bases; junction bases outside the gene matches: 12. The CDR3 is 16 amino acids. CDR3 sequence: CASSSTTGTDSEKLFF. DNA for the CDR3: TGTGCCAGCAGCTCCACCACCGGGACAGATTCTGAAAAACTGTTTTTT.

With respect to this clone: Other nucleotide sequences from this sample produce the same CDR3. The rearrangement uses TRBV28 and TRBJ2-2, with a weak D call TRBD1 (6 bases). The CDR3 runs 12 residues. V lost 6 bases to trimming and J lost 4 bases, with 6 bases between them. CDR1 is MDHEN and CDR2 is SYDVKM in the germline V gene. The CDR3 region has the DNA TGTGCCAGCAGCAGGGGCACCGGGGAGCTGTTTTTT. Protein: CASSRGTGELFF.

The chain uses TRBV7-9 and TRBJ2-1; TRBD2 matches 7 bases. Germline loops: CDR1 SEHNR, CDR2 FQNEAQ (reference sequence). This CDR3 contains 16 residues. V lost 5 bases to trimming and J lost 1 base; unmatched junction nucleotides: 8. In DNA form, the CDR3 reads TGTGCCAGCAGCCCGGCGGGAGAGGGATCCTACAATGAGCAGTTCTTC. This translates into CASSPAGEGSYNEQFF.

This chain joins TRBV28 and TRBJ1-2; 9 bases agree with TRBD1. This CDR3 region has 17 residues. Germline CDR1 and CDR2: MDHEN and SYDVKM. V lost 5 bases and J lost 5; bases outside the gene matches: 15. The CDR3 bases are TGTGCCAGCAGTGGATTCCTAACAGGGGGCTTGAAGTATGGCTACACCTTC. Translation gives CASSGFLTGGLKYGYTF.

V and J are TRBV6-1 and TRBJ2-7, with D possibly TRBD1 on 6 matching bases. This CDR3 spans 13 amino acids. The germline CDR1 and CDR2 sequences are MNHNS and SASEGT. V was shortened by 6 bases and J by 0 bases, with 9 bases between the two germline ends. Here the CDR3 DNA reads TGTGCCAGCAGAGAACAGGGCTCCTACGAGCAGTACTTC. Its translation is CASREQGSYEQYF.

The chain carries TRBV18 and TRBJ2-1, with 8 bases that match TRBD2. The CDR3 is made up of 16 amino acids. Germline-derived CDR1 and CDR2 are KGHSH and LQKENI. Trimming cost V 3 bases and J 3 bases; bases outside gene matches: 7. CDR3 in amino acids: CASSPPYSGNYNEQFF. In DNA, the CDR3 is TGTGCCAGCTCACCGCCATATAGCGGGAACTACAATGAGCAGTTCTTC.